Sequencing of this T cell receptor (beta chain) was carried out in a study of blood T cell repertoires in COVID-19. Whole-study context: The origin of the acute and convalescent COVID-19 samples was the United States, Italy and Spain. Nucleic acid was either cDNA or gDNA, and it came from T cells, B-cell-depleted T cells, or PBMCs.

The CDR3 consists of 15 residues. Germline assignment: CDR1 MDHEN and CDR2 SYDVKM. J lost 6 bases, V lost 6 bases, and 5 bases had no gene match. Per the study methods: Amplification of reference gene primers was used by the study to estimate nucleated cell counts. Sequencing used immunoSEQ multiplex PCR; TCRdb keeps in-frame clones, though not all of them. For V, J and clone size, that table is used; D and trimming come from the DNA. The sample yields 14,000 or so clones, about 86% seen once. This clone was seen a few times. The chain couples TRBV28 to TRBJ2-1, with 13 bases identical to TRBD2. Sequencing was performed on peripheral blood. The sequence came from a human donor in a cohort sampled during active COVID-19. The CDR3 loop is CASSQTSGRPNEQFF. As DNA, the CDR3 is TGTGCCAGCAGCCAGACTAGCGGGAGGCCCAATGAGCAGTTCTTC.